These 32 T cell receptor beta chains were all obtained from the same sample, sequenced in a study of T cell responses to AZD1222 COVID-19 vaccine. Clones were read by immunoSEQ multiplex PCR, and TCRdb kept only the in-frame ones, dropping some. The data hold more than 85,000 clones, with about 86% observed a single time. This sample comprised peripheral blood, obtained on day 0 of AZD1222 vaccination. These receptors were taken from an adult in good health.

V usage is TRBV30 and J usage is TRBJ2-6, with D hard to call. The germline CDR1 and CDR2 sequences are GTSNPN and SVGIG (reference sequence). Trimming removed 5 bases at V and 4 bases at J, with 6 bases between. The CDR3 length is 12 residues. The CDR3 is CAWLWGANVLTF. The DNA for the CDR3 is TGTGCCTGGCTTTGGGGGGCCAACGTCCTGACTTTC.

The chain carries TRBV7-3 and TRBJ2-1; the match to TRBD2 covers 9 bases. This CDR3 region has 13 residues. Germline V gene lookup returns CDR1 SGHTA and CDR2 FQGTGA. With 1 base clipped from V and 8 bases from J, the junction kept 0 bases outside the gene matches. The CDR3 region has the DNA TGTGCCAGCAGCTTAAGCGGGAGGGATGAGCAGTTCTTC. This gives the protein CASSLSGRDEQFF.

The chain couples TRBV7-9 to TRBJ1-5, with 8 positions matching TRBD1. Germline V gene sequence: CDR1 SEHNR, CDR2 FQNEAQ (reference sequence). With V trimmed by 1 base and J by 1 base, 6 bases remained unmatched. CDR3 length: 17 residues. As DNA, the CDR3 is TGTGCCAGCAGCTTAGGCTCGGGGACAGGAAGCAATCAGCCCCAGCATTTT. Protein sequence: CASSLGSGTGSNQPQHF. The full variable domain, its missing parts supplied by reference TRBV7-9 and TRBJ1-5, is DTGVSQNPRHKITKRGQNVTFRCDPISEHNRLYWYRQTLGQGPEFLTYFQNEAQLEKSRLLSDRFSAERPKGSFSTLEIQRTEQGDSAMYLCASSLGSGTGSNQPQHFGDGTRLSIL.

The genes are TRBV5-1 and TRBJ1-6, with a possible D match to TRBD1 (5 bases). The V and J ends lost 4 bases and 7 bases respectively, with 15 bases between them. The CDR3 is made up of 15 amino acids. Germline V gene data show CDR1 as SGHRS and CDR2 as YFSETQ. The CDR3 sequence is CASSVDSLGNSPLHF. CDR3 nucleotides: TGCGCCAGCAGCGTAGACAGCCTGGGGAATTCACCCCTCCACTTT.

This sequence joins TRBV10-3 and TRBJ2-5, with 9 bases lining up with TRBD2. The V and J ends lost 3 bases and 5 bases, in that order; junction bases with no gene match: 7. The CDR3 is 15 residues long. Germline values: CDR1 ENHRY, CDR2 SYGVKD. This chain's CDR3 is CAISDSRAGGETQYF. CDR3 sequence (DNA): TGTGCCATCAGTGATAGCCGAGCGGGGGGTGAGACCCAGTACTTC.

This chain links TRBV11-3 with TRBJ2-7, with 7 bases matching TRBD1. Germline V gene lookup returns CDR1 SGHNT and CDR2 YENEEA. V gave up 2 bases and J gave up 1 base; unmatched junction bases: 2. The CDR3 spans 14 residues. The CDR3 is CASSLWGQSYEQYF. The CDR3 nucleotides are TGTGCCAGCAGCTTATGGGGACAGTCCTACGAGCAGTACTTC. The complete variable domain, with remaining parts taken from reference TRBV11-3 and TRBJ2-7, reads EAGVVQSPRYKIIEKKQPVAFWCNPISGHNTLYWYLQNLGQGPELLIRYENEEAVDDSQLPKDRFSAERLKGVDSTLKIQPAELGDSAVYLCASSLWGQSYEQYFGPGTRLTVT.

The chain employs TRBV6-2 or TRBV6-3 and TRBJ2-2, with 8 bases that match TRBD1. Looked up from germline, CDR1 is MNHEY and CDR2 is SVGEGT. The V segment lost 2 bases and the J segment 7 bases; nucleotides outside the gene matches: 9. The CDR3 has 16 amino acids. The CDR3 DNA is TGTGCCAGCAGTTACCAAAGGACAGGGTATATCGGGGAGCTGTTTTTT. It translates to CASSYQRTGYIGELFF.

The chain links TRBV19 to TRBJ2-3; D call uncertain. The CDR3 has 14 residues. The V and J ends lost 5 bases and 6 bases respectively, with 15 bases between them. Germline V lookup: CDR1 LNHDA, CDR2 SQIVND (reference sequence). The CDR3 is CASSPRHSRDTQYF. In nucleotides, the CDR3 is TGTGCCAGTAGTCCCCGCCACTCGCGGGATACGCAGTATTTT.

The CDR3 DNA sequence: TGTGCCAGTAGCCCTTCCGAACAGGCCTACAATGAGCAGTTCTTC. This encodes CASSPSEQAYNEQFF. The chain recombines TRBV19 with TRBJ2-1, with D perhaps TRBD1 (5 bases). The CDR3 has 15 amino acids. The V gene lost 6 bases and the J gene lost 2 bases, with 14 bases spanning the gap. CDR1 and CDR2 (germline): LNHDA, SQIVND (reference sequence).

This rearrangement joins TRBV6-6 to TRBJ1-2; TRBD1 aligns across 7 bases. Germline V lookup: CDR1 MNHNY, CDR2 SVGAGI (reference sequence). V shed 5 bases, J shed 0 bases, and the junction held 6 bases outside the gene matches. The length of the CDR3 is 15 residues. CDR3 sequence: CASSRSGTANYGYTF. Here the CDR3 DNA reads TGTGCCAGCAGTCGATCCGGGACAGCTAACTATGGCTACACCTTC.

The chain uses TRBV19 and TRBJ2-3; D is undetermined. The CDR3 has 14 residues. Germline V gene lookup returns CDR1 LNHDA and CDR2 SQIVND (reference sequence). Deletions cut 9 bases from V and 1 base from J, with 14 bases between. The CDR3 protein is CASRGGPGTDTQYF. The CDR3 DNA reads as TGTGCCAGCAGAGGTGGTCCCGGCACAGATACGCAGTATTTT. The variable domain in full, with the rest retrieved from reference TRBV19 and TRBJ2-3, is DGGITQSPKYLFRKEGQNVTLSCEQNLNHDAMYWYRQDPGQGLRLIYYSQIVNDFQKGDIAEGYSVSREKKESFPLTVTSAQKNPTAFYLCASRGGPGTDTQYFGPGTRLTVL.

The chain links TRBV5-8 to TRBJ1-5; D may be TRBD1 (5 bases). The germline CDR1 and CDR2 sequences are SGHTS and YDEGEE. This CDR3 has 15 residues. Trimming removed 0 bases at V and 7 bases at J, with 14 bases between. CDR3 in DNA: TGTGCCAGCAGCTTGGAGGGCAGAGGGGACCAGCCCCAGCATTTT. As protein: CASSLEGRGDQPQHF.

This clone was counted a single time. The chain carries TRBV19 and TRBJ2-4; maybe TRBD1 (5 bases). Germline V CDR1 and CDR2: LNHDA, SQIVND (reference sequence). Trimming pared 5 bases from V and 8 bases from J, leaving 10 bases between. The CDR3 is 12 residues long. The CDR3 DNA reads as TGTGCCAGTAGTGTCCAGGGTGACATTCAGTACTTC. Protein: CASSVQGDIQYF.

V is TRBV2 and J is TRBJ1-2; possible D gene TRBD1, 5 bases. V lost 5 bases, J lost 7 bases, and 14 bases lay in between. Looked up from germline, CDR1 is SNHLY and CDR2 is FYNNEI. The CDR3 covers 13 residues. The CDR3 DNA sequence: TGTGCCAGCAGTCCTGCCCCAGGGACTGGCTACACCTTC. Translated: CASSPAPGTGYTF.

This sequence joins TRBV3-1 (or the pseudogene TRBV3-2) and TRBJ2-7; D is unclear. Trimming shortened V by 1 base and J by 3 bases, and 13 bases separated the two germline ends. The CDR3 is 15 residues long. The V gene's germline CDR1 is LGHDT and CDR2 YNNKEL (reference sequence). The CDR3 sequence: CASSQGDQRLYEQYF. CDR3 DNA: TGTGCCAGCAGCCAAGGTGATCAGCGACTCTACGAGCAGTACTTC.

This clone came up a few times. The chain is built from TRBV7-8 and TRBJ1-6, with D perhaps TRBD1 (5 bases). The CDR3 has 14 residues. V was clipped by 1 base and J by 6 bases, with 7 bases between them. The germline V gene encodes CDR1 SGHVS and CDR2 FQNEAQ. The DNA of the CDR3 is TGTGCCAGCAGCTTAGAAGGGGTTAATTCACCCCTCCACTTT. This gives the protein CASSLEGVNSPLHF.

This clone appeared once. The chain recombines TRBV27 with TRBJ1-6; D might be TRBD1 (6 bases). The germline gives CDR1 MNHEY, CDR2 SMNVEV (reference sequence). This CDR3 is 14 amino acids long. V lost 4 bases to trimming and J lost 7 bases, with 11 bases between them. The chain's CDR3 is CASSWGTMNSPLHF. In DNA form, the CDR3 reads TGTGCCAGCAGTTGGGGGACAATGAATTCACCCCTCCACTTT.

The rearrangement joins TRBV28 to TRBJ1-1; perhaps TRBD1 as D (5 bases). The CDR3 is made up of 13 amino acids. Germline CDR1 is MDHEN and CDR2 is SYDVKM. V lost 6 bases, J lost 3 bases, and 11 bases lay in between. CDR3 region: CASSDGTYTEAFF. The CDR3 DNA sequence: TGTGCCAGCAGCGATGGGACTTACACTGAAGCTTTCTTT. Complete variable domain (other parts from reference TRBV28 and TRBJ1-1): DVKVTQSSRYLVKRTGEKVFLECVQDMDHENMFWYRQDPGLGLRLIYFSYDVKMKEKGDIPEGYSVSREKKERFSLILESASTNQTSMYLCASSDGTYTEAFFGQGTRLTVV.

V is TRBV7-2 and J is TRBJ2-7; D is undetermined. The CDR3 has 11 residues. Trimming pared 4 bases from V and 2 bases from J, leaving 3 bases between. Germline V gene sequence: CDR1 SGHTA, CDR2 FQGNSA. The CDR3 coding sequence is TGTGCCAGCAGCTCCACCTACGAGCAGTACTTC. As protein: CASSSTYEQYF. The full variable domain, completed using reference TRBV7-2 and TRBJ2-7, is GAGVSQSPSNKVTEKGKDVELRCDPISGHTALYWYRQSLGQGLEFLIYFQGNSAPDKSGLPSDRFSAERTGGSVSTLTIQRTQQEDSAVYLCASSSTYEQYFGPGTRLTVT.

The J gene is TRBJ1-2, the V gene TRBV28; 8 bases fit TRBD1. Germline V gene sequence: CDR1 MDHEN, CDR2 SYDVKM. Trimming took 7 bases from V and 6 from J; bases not matched to a gene: 7. CDR3 size: 13 residues. The CDR3 sequence: CASTKTGANGYTF. The CDR3 DNA reads TGTGCCAGCACCAAGACAGGGGCGAATGGCTACACCTTC.

The J gene is TRBJ2-7, the V gene TRBV27, with D hard to call. Per germline, CDR1 MNHEY and CDR2 SMNVEV (reference sequence). The CDR3 runs to 14 residues. V lost 5 bases to trimming and J lost 2 bases, with 13 bases between them. DNA of the CDR3: TGTGCCAGCAGTCCCCCCGGAGAACCCTACGAGCAGTACTTC. Translated, it gives CASSPPGEPYEQYF.

This clone was observed a few times. The chain joins TRBV7-3 to TRBJ2-1, with 7 bases aligning to TRBD1. Germline trimming cut 5 bases from V and 0 bases from J; bases unmatched to any gene: 7. Germline V gene lookup returns CDR1 SGHTA and CDR2 FQGTGA. The CDR3 extends over 16 amino acids. CDR3 nucleotides: TGTGCCAGCAGCCTACGTTCAGGGGGCTCCTACAATGAGCAGTTCTTC. Translating gives CASSLRSGGSYNEQFF. The full variable domain, with the rest looked up from reference TRBV7-3 and TRBJ2-1, is GAGVSQTPSNKVTEKGKYVELRCDPISGHTALYWYRQSLGQGPEFLIYFQGTGAADDSGLPNDRFFAVRPEGSVSTLKIQRTERGDSAVYLCASSLRSGGSYNEQFFGPGTRLTVL.

V is TRBV5-1 and J is TRBJ2-1, with 9 positions matching TRBD2. Germline trimming cut 3 bases from V and 5 bases from J; bases unmatched to any gene: 3. The CDR3 spans 14 residues. Germline V gene data show CDR1 as SGHRS and CDR2 as YFSETQ. The CDR3 coding sequence is TGCGCCAGCAGCTGGGGACTAGCCGACAATGAGCAGTTCTTC. Its protein product is CASSWGLADNEQFF. Full variable domain (outside the CDR3, taken from reference TRBV5-1 and TRBJ2-1): KAGVTQTPRYLIKTRGQQVTLSCSPISGHRSVSWYQQTPGQGLQFLFEYFSETQRNKGNFPGRFSGRQFSNSRSEMNVSTLELGDSALYLCASSWGLADNEQFFGPGTRLTVL.

The gene calls are TRBV6-6 and TRBJ2-1; TRBD2 is a possible D gene (6 bases). V lost 6 bases to trimming and J lost 10 bases, with 19 bases between them. Germline V gene lookup returns CDR1 MNHNY and CDR2 SVGAGI (reference sequence). The length of the CDR3 is 14 residues. The CDR3 sequence: CASSLRGASPEQFF. In DNA form, the CDR3 reads TGTGCCAGCAGCCTACGCGGGGCGTCCCCGGAGCAGTTCTTC.

This chain joins TRBV18 and TRBJ2-1, with 11 positions matching TRBD1. The CDR3 has 14 residues. Germline V gene data show CDR1 as KGHSH and CDR2 as LQKENI. V trimming: 3 bases; J trimming: 6 bases; junction bases outside the gene matches: 1. CDR3: CASSPGQGANEQFF. CDR3 DNA: TGTGCCAGCTCACCCGGACAGGGGGCCAATGAGCAGTTCTTC.

The chain uses TRBV7-9 and TRBJ1-1; D is undetermined. This CDR3 has 13 residues. CDR1 is SEHNR and CDR2 is FQNEAQ in the germline V gene (reference sequence). V dropped 5 bases and J dropped 1 base, with 8 bases sitting between them. The CDR3 protein is CASSDYKNTEAFF. CDR3 bases: TGTGCCAGCAGCGACTACAAGAACACTGAAGCTTTCTTT. Looking up the rest from reference TRBV7-9 and TRBJ1-1 gives the full variable domain: DTGVSQNPRHKITKRGQNVTFRCDPISEHNRLYWYRQTLGQGPEFLTYFQNEAQLEKSRLLSDRFSAERPKGSFSTLEIQRTEQGDSAMYLCASSDYKNTEAFFGQGTRLTVV.

The rearrangement links TRBV5-5 to TRBJ2-3; possibly TRBD1 or TRBD2 for D (5 bases each). The ends were cut back, 4 bases at V and 0 bases at J, with 15 bases in the middle. Germline V gene data show CDR1 as SGHKS and CDR2 as YYEKEE (reference sequence). This CDR3 is 16 amino acids long. The chain's CDR3 is CASSPATGLSTDTQYF. The CDR3, as DNA: TGTGCCAGCAGCCCCGCAACGGGGCTGAGCACAGATACGCAGTATTTT.

The rearrangement uses TRBV28 and TRBJ2-7; 9 bases align to TRBD2. The CDR3 has 15 amino acids. Germline CDR1 reads MDHEN; CDR2 reads SYDVKM. After removal of 4 bases from V and 5 bases from J, the junction contained 9 bases not matched to a gene. CDR3: CASSSPGLANHEQYF. The CDR3 DNA is TGTGCCAGCAGTTCCCCGGGACTAGCTAACCACGAGCAGTACTTC.

This clone was seen a single time. V is TRBV9 and J is TRBJ2-1; 8 bases are a match to TRBD2. The germline V gene has CDR1 SGDLS and CDR2 YYNGEE. The V segment lost 6 bases and the J segment 2 bases; nucleotides outside the gene matches: 4. There are 14 residues in the CDR3. In nucleotides, the CDR3 is TGTGCCAGCACCCTGGGACTAGCCTACAATGAGCAGTTCTTC. Translating it yields CASTLGLAYNEQFF.

This chain joins TRBV29-1 and TRBJ2-7; D unresolved. The CDR3 runs 13 residues. V was cut by 1 base and J by 0 bases, with 7 bases left in between. Germline V gene lookup returns CDR1 SQVTM and CDR2 ANQGSEA. This chain's CDR3 is CSVEGLHSYEQYF. In nucleotides, the CDR3 is TGCAGCGTTGAAGGTCTACACTCCTACGAGCAGTACTTC.

The chain uses TRBV27 and TRBJ2-1; 9 bases agree with TRBD1. CDR3 length: 15 amino acids. J lost 8 bases, V lost 4 bases, and 9 bases had no gene match. Germline values: CDR1 MNHEY, CDR2 SMNVEV (reference sequence). CDR3 amino acids: CASSSPRTGVHEQFF. CDR3 bases: TGTGCCAGCAGTTCACCCCGGACAGGGGTCCATGAGCAGTTCTTC.

This clone has only one observation. V is TRBV30 and J is TRBJ1-4, with a weak D call TRBD1 (6 bases). Per the germline V gene, CDR1 is GTSNPN and CDR2 is SVGIG (reference sequence). The CDR3 contains 15 residues. Trimming left V 3 bases short and J 2 bases short, with 13 bases between. This CDR3 is CAWSPGQSTNEKLFF. CDR3 in DNA: TGTGCCTGGAGCCCCGGACAGTCTACTAATGAAAAACTGTTTTTT.